The subject of this entry is one TCR beta chain. The record originates from a study of blood T cell repertoires in COVID-19. In the study overall: Samples came from the United States, Italy and Spain, spanning acute and convalescent COVID-19.

Repertoires were generated with immunoSEQ multiplex PCR, while TCRdb's copy carries only in-frame clones and drops some. The sample includes roughly 160,000 clones, 79% of them seen just once. Trimming took 5 bases from V and 8 from J; bases not matched to a gene: 11. This CDR3 has 16 residues. In germline, CDR1 is MDHEN, CDR2 SYDVKM. The TCR was taken from an older woman with COVID-19, enrolled during active disease. The chain carries TRBV28 and TRBJ1-4; the match to TRBD1 covers 10 bases. Sequencing was done on a sample of peripheral blood. The CDR3, as DNA: TGTGCCAGCAGTGACAGGGGGCGCGGGTCACAAGAAAAACTGTTTTTT. Amino acids: CASSDRGRGSQEKLFF.